These T cell receptor beta chains were read from a single sample in a study of OX40 agonist ivuxolimab in advanced cancers. Clones were sequenced by immunoSEQ multiplex PCR, and TCRdb holds only the in-frame ones, with some missing. The profile shows about 66,000 clones, less than 85% of them singletons. The material sequenced was CD4+ or CD8+ T cells sorted from blood, taken in a trial of the OX40 agonist ivuxolimab. The receptors come from an adult with an advanced solid tumor such as melanoma, head and neck, liver or kidney cancer. Each CDR3 is given with its conserved first and last residue. A D gene is named only where the DNA matches it firmly. Clone size, where shown, is once, few, many, or a class for clones that have expanded.

>.|TRBV6-1|TRBJ1-3|.
CASSGVFGPLGPRGNTIYF
TGTGCCAGCAGTGGCGTTTTCGGGCCTCTGGGGCCTCGGGGAAACACCATATATTTT
>.|TRBV29-1|TRBJ2-7|.
CSAQDYSYEQYF
TGCAGCGCCCAGGACTACTCCTACGAGCAGTACTTC
>.|TRBV5-1|TRBJ2-3|.
CASSRERADTQYF
TGCGCCAGCAGCCGCGAGCGGGCAGATACGCAGTATTTT
>TRBD2|TRBV5-4|TRBJ2-5|.
CASSLELAGEGETQYF
TGTGCCAGCAGCTTGGAACTAGCGGGAGAAGGGGAGACCCAGTACTTC
>.|TRBV6-1|TRBJ2-7|.
CASSALVAGHEQYF
TGTGCCAGCAGTGCTCTGGTGGCAGGCCACGAGCAGTACTTC
>.|TRBV6-6|TRBJ2-2|.
CASSLGRNTGELFF
TGTGCCAGCAGTTTAGGTCGAAACACCGGGGAGCTGTTTTTT
>.|TRBV19|TRBJ1-5|once
CASSIVAIGTQHF
TGTGCCAGTAGTATAGTGGCGATTGGGACCCAGCATTTT
>.|TRBV5-1|TRBJ1-1|once
CASRTGAENTEAFF
TGCGCCAGCAGGACCGGGGCCGAAAACACTGAAGCTTTCTTT
>TRBD1|TRBV27|TRBJ1-1|few
CASSRRTGWDTEAFF
TGTGCCAGCAGTCGTCGGACAGGGTGGGACACTGAAGCTTTCTTT
>TRBD2|TRBV5-1|TRBJ2-5|.
CASSLDGRPQETQYF
TGCGCCAGCAGCTTGGACGGGAGGCCACAAGAGACCCAGTACTTC
>.|TRBV18|TRBJ1-1|.
CASSPSLNTEAFF
TGTGCCAGCTCACCATCCCTGAACACTGAAGCTTTCTTT
>TRBD2|TRBV28|TRBJ2-7|.
CASSLTSREQYF
TGTGCCAGCAGCCTGACTAGCCGCGAGCAGTACTTC
>.|TRBV6-5|TRBJ1-1|.
CASRGAASTAEAFF
TGTGCCAGCCGGGGGGCTGCTTCTACCGCTGAAGCTTTCTTT
>TRBD1|TRBV6-6|TRBJ1-2|.
CASSPLGTGYGYTF
TGTGCCAGCAGCCCCCTCGGGACAGGGTACGGCTACACCTTC
>TRBD1|TRBV5-1|TRBJ1-1|.
CASSLPQGDNEAFF
TGCGCCAGCAGCTTGCCCCAGGGGGATAATGAAGCTTTCTTT
>TRBD1|TRBV7-2|TRBJ1-2|few
CASSLAGGAGYGYTF
TGTGCCAGCAGCTTAGCAGGGGGCGCGGGCTATGGCTACACCTTC
>.|TRBV6-6|TRBJ2-5|few
CASRSHEETQYF
TGTGCCAGCAGAAGCCACGAAGAGACCCAGTACTTC
>.|TRBV2|TRBJ2-7|.
CASSEPGAQGGSYEQYF
TGTGCCAGCAGTGAACCTGGGGCCCAGGGGGGATCCTACGAGCAGTACTTC
>TRBD1|TRBV27|TRBJ2-7|.
CASSQTGTGGYEQYF
TGTGCCAGCAGTCAGACCGGGACAGGGGGATACGAGCAGTACTTC
>TRBD1|TRBV7-3|TRBJ1-1|.
CASSTTGGLSEAFF
TGTGCCAGCAGTACTACAGGGGGACTCTCTGAAGCTTTCTTT
>.|TRBV7-9|TRBJ2-7|.
CASSFTGLQYEQYF
TGTGCCAGCAGCTTTACGGGACTTCAATACGAGCAGTACTTC
>TRBD1|TRBV6-1|TRBJ1-3|.
CASTPLTGDGNTIYF
TGTGCCAGCACTCCCTTGACAGGGGACGGAAACACCATATATTTT
>TRBD1|TRBV15|TRBJ2-1|.
CATSRDLQGMGNEQFF
TGTGCCACCAGCAGAGACTTACAGGGGATGGGGAATGAGCAGTTCTTC
>TRBD1|TRBV28|TRBJ2-1|once
CASSLDRVINEQFF
TGTGCCAGCAGTCTTGACAGGGTTATTAATGAGCAGTTCTTC
>.|TRBV28|TRBJ1-2|.
CASSLSPGTGGYTF
TGTGCCAGCAGTTTATCCCCCGGGACCGGCGGCTACACCTTC
>TRBD2|TRBV27|TRBJ2-3|.
CASSLRGGQISTDTQYF
TGTGCCAGCAGCCTACGGGGGGGCCAGATCAGCACAGATACGCAGTATTTT
>.|TRBV9|TRBJ2-1|.
CASSEDWSSYNEQFF
TGTGCCAGCAGCGAAGACTGGAGCTCCTACAATGAGCAGTTCTTC
>TRBD1|TRBV19|TRBJ1-5|.
CASSNGQVHQPQHF
TGTGCCAGTAGCAACGGACAGGTTCATCAGCCCCAGCATTTT
>.|TRBV9|TRBJ1-1|.
CASSRAGDNTEAFF
TGTGCCAGCAGCAGAGCCGGGGACAACACTGAAGCTTTCTTT
>TRBD1|TRBV11-2|TRBJ2-1|few
CASSIYGTGKGEQFF
TGTGCCAGCAGCATATACGGGACAGGGAAAGGAGAGCAGTTCTTC
>.|TRBV6-6|TRBJ1-2|.
CASSYLNSNYGYTF
TGTGCCAGCAGTTACTTGAACAGTAACTATGGCTACACCTTC
>TRBD1|TRBV5-6|TRBJ2-7|few
CASSLGMGTGGDEQYF
TGTGCCAGCAGCCTAGGGATGGGGACAGGGGGCGACGAGCAGTACTTC
>TRBD1|TRBV9|TRBJ2-4|.
CASSPPTGENIQYF
TGTGCCAGCAGCCCCCCAACAGGGGAAAACATTCAGTACTTC
>.|TRBV30|TRBJ2-2|.
CAWRQGGTGELFF
TGTGCCTGGAGACAGGGTGGCACCGGGGAGCTGTTTTTT
>TRBD2|TRBV6-4|TRBJ2-3|.
CASSLTSGASTDTQYF
TGTGCCAGCAGCCTGACTAGCGGAGCTAGCACAGATACGCAGTATTTT
>.|TRBV18|TRBJ1-1|few
CASSAIQVNTEAFF
TGTGCCAGCTCAGCTATACAGGTGAACACTGAAGCTTTCTTT
>.|TRBV6-5|TRBJ2-7|.
CASSYTGEQYF
TGTGCCAGCAGTTACACTGGGGAGCAGTACTTC
>.|TRBV4-1|TRBJ2-3|.
CASSQVGSTQYF
TGCGCCAGCAGCCAAGTTGGATCTACGCAGTATTTT
>TRBD2|TRBV5-1|TRBJ2-7|.
CASSRTSDYEQYF
TGCGCCAGCAGTAGGACTAGCGACTACGAGCAGTACTTC
>TRBD1|TRBV5-1|TRBJ1-2|.
CASSTRGMDGYTF
TGCGCCAGCAGCACCAGGGGGATGGATGGCTACACCTTC
>.|TRBV28|TRBJ2-4|.
CASSPKNIQYF
TGTGCCAGCAGTCCGAAAAACATTCAGTACTTC
>.|TRBV11-2|TRBJ2-2|.
CASSLRYNTGELFF
TGTGCCAGCAGCTTAAGATATAACACCGGGGAGCTGTTTTTT
>TRBD2|TRBV10-3|TRBJ2-5|.
CAISAGGGGIQETQYF
TGTGCCATCAGTGCTGGCGGGGGGGGAATCCAAGAGACCCAGTACTTC
>TRBD1|TRBV7-7|TRBJ2-3|.
CASSRDRGSDTQYF
TGTGCCAGCAGCAGAGACAGGGGATCAGATACGCAGTATTTT
>.|TRBV7-2|TRBJ1-2|.
CASSFLRGANYGYTF
TGTGCCAGCAGCTTCCTGAGAGGGGCTAACTATGGCTACACCTTC
>TRBD1|TRBV10-3|TRBJ1-1|.
CAISRQGKTVGTEAFF
TGTGCCATCAGTCGACAGGGGAAAACTGTAGGCACTGAAGCTTTCTTT
>.|TRBV7-3|TRBJ1-1|.
CASSLKAQGTEAFF
TGTGCCAGCAGCCTAAAAGCCCAGGGCACTGAAGCTTTCTTT
>TRBD1|TRBV28|TRBJ1-1|few
CASRLQGDTEAFF
TGTGCCAGCAGGCTCCAGGGGGACACTGAAGCTTTCTTT
>.|TRBV10-2|TRBJ1-2|.
CASQRGEQGNYGYTF
TGCGCCAGTCAGCGAGGGGAGCAGGGGAACTATGGCTACACCTTC
>.|TRBV9|TRBJ2-2|.
CASTRPPSGELFF
TGTGCCAGCACCAGACCTCCGTCCGGGGAGCTGTTTTTT
>.|TRBV7-6|TRBJ2-7|.
CASSSALTYEQYF
TGTGCCAGCAGCTCCGCCCTCACCTACGAGCAGTACTTC
>.|TRBV2|TRBJ1-4|.
CAIRLGFRGPNEKLFF
TGTGCCATCCGGCTCGGTTTTCGCGGGCCCAATGAAAAACTGTTTTTT
>TRBD1|TRBV7-3|TRBJ2-2|.
CASSLTGGGTGELFF
TGTGCCAGCAGCTTAACAGGGGGCGGTACCGGGGAGCTGTTTTTT
>.|TRBV21-1|TRBJ2-7|.
CAAATGTGGYEQYF
TGTGCCGCGGCAACCGGGACAGGGGGCTACGAGCAGTACTTC